These T cell receptor beta chains were read from a single sample in a study of blood T cell repertoires in COVID-19. Sequencing used immunoSEQ multiplex PCR; TCRdb keeps in-frame clones, though not all of them. The sample includes approximately 88,000 clones, 80% seen only once; the top ten take 15% to 20%. Sequenced: peripheral blood. All receptors derive from a woman older than 75 with acute or convalescent COVID-19. Each CDR3 is given with its conserved first and last residue. The D gene is left open where the match is weak. The size of a clone is reported for some rows only, either as once, few or many, or as a class for expanded clones.

TRBD1,once,TRBV10-3,TRBJ1-2,CAISGQGAGYTF,TGTGCCATCAGCGGACAGGGGGCTGGCTACACCTTC
.,few,TRBV4-1,TRBJ2-1,CASSLDMSSYNEQFF,TGCGCCAGCAGCCTCGACATGAGCTCCTACAATGAGCAGTTCTTC
TRBD2,.,TRBV7-9,TRBJ2-7,CASTVGPSRGDYEQYF,TGTGCCAGCACCGTAGGACCCTCGCGGGGGGACTACGAGCAGTACTTC
.,.,TRBV10-3,TRBJ2-7,CAISERGDRNYEQYF,TGTGCCATCAGTGAGAGGGGTGACAGGAACTACGAGCAGTACTTC
TRBD2,.,TRBV5-4,TRBJ2-3,CASSLGGLGGGRYGGDTQYF,TGTGCCAGCAGCTTGGGGGGTCTTGGCGGCGGGAGGTACGGGGGAGATACGCAGTATTTT
.,.,TRBV29-1,TRBJ1-1,CSVNRVSTEAFF,TGCAGCGTTAACAGGGTGAGCACTGAAGCTTTCTTT
TRBD2,.,TRBV2,TRBJ2-3,CASTKTGLGLAGPDTQYF,TGTGCCAGCACCAAGACAGGATTGGGACTAGCGGGACCAGATACGCAGTATTTT
.,.,TRBV3-1/TRBV3-2,TRBJ1-1,CASSQGGGGGAFF,TGTGCCAGCAGCCAAGGTGGGGGGGGAGGAGCTTTCTTT
.,.,TRBV29-1,TRBJ2-1,CSASTGSYNEQFF,TGCAGCGCGTCGACAGGCTCCTACAATGAGCAGTTCTTC
.,many,TRBV20-1,TRBJ2-7,CSARPGYEQYF,TGCAGTGCTAGACCGGGTTACGAGCAGTACTTC
TRBD2,.,TRBV5-1,TRBJ2-1,CASSPGGGGSGNEQFF,TGCGCCAGCAGCCCCGGGGGGGGCGGGAGCGGAAATGAGCAGTTCTTC
.,.,TRBV10-3,TRBJ2-1,CAIAEASWRADNEQFF,TGTGCCATCGCTGAGGCGAGCTGGAGGGCCGACAATGAGCAGTTCTTC
TRBD2,.,TRBV3-1/TRBV3-2,TRBJ2-1,CASSRGLAGGEQFF,TGTGCCAGTTCTAGGGGGCTAGCGGGAGGTGAGCAGTTCTTC
TRBD2,few,TRBV5-1,TRBJ2-3,CASSPAGAHTDTQYF,TGCGCCAGCAGCCCAGCGGGGGCCCACACAGATACGCAGTATTTT
.,once,TRBV19,TRBJ2-7,CASSLNVGVPYEQYF,TGTGCCAGTAGCCTCAATGTAGGGGTCCCCTACGAGCAGTACTTC
.,.,TRBV20-1,TRBJ2-1,CSASLGEPSGDNEQFF,TGCAGTGCTAGTCTCGGGGAACCCAGTGGGGACAATGAGCAGTTCTTC
TRBD1,few,TRBV19,TRBJ2-7,CASSITTGELYEQYF,TGTGCCAGTAGTATCACTACAGGGGAGCTCTACGAGCAGTACTTC
TRBD1,.,TRBV18,TRBJ1-6,CASSPRGQVLNSPLHF,TGTGCCAGCTCACCTAGGGGACAGGTCCTTAATTCACCCCTCCACTTT
TRBD2,.,TRBV10-3,TRBJ2-1,CAISESSASGDNNEQFF,TGTGCCATCAGTGAGTCGTCGGCTAGCGGGGACAACAATGAGCAGTTCTTC
TRBD1,.,TRBV10-3,TRBJ2-3,CAIRGRTGPLTDTQYF,TGTGCCATCAGGGGAAGGACAGGTCCCCTCACAGATACGCAGTATTTT
.,.,TRBV7-6,TRBJ2-1,CASSPTGGASSYNEQFF,TGTGCCAGCAGTCCTACGGGGGGCGCGAGCTCCTACAATGAGCAGTTCTTC
TRBD1,.,TRBV7-9,TRBJ1-5,CASKQGADQPQHF,TGTGCCAGCAAACAGGGGGCCGATCAGCCCCAGCATTTT
.,.,TRBV5-1,TRBJ1-5,CASSSTVDQPQHF,TGCGCCAGCAGCTCGACAGTCGATCAGCCCCAGCATTTT
TRBD2,.,TRBV3-1/TRBV3-2,TRBJ2-2,CASSQGTRAGELFF,TGTGCCAGCAGCCAAGGGACTAGAGCCGGGGAGCTGTTTTTT
TRBD2,.,TRBV7-2,TRBJ2-3,CASSLASGRAGSDTQYF,TGTGCCAGCAGCTTAGCTAGCGGGAGGGCCGGCTCAGATACGCAGTATTTT
.,.,TRBV7-8,TRBJ2-1,CASSLGQGFYNEQFF,TGTGCCAGCAGCTTAGGCCAGGGTTTCTACAATGAGCAGTTCTTC
.,once,TRBV12-3/TRBV12-4,TRBJ2-7,CASSTAYYEQYF,TGTGCCAGCTCTACAGCCTACTACGAGCAGTACTTC
.,.,TRBV7-9,TRBJ1-2,CASSLGSVLYGYTF,TGTGCCAGCAGCTTAGGCAGTGTCCTCTATGGCTACACCTTC
.,.,TRBV12-3/TRBV12-4,TRBJ2-7,CASSPSLRYEQYF,TGTGCCAGCAGTCCTAGCCTGAGATACGAGCAGTACTTC
TRBD1,.,TRBV9,TRBJ1-2,CASSATGGHDGYTF,TGTGCCAGCAGCGCCACAGGGGGCCATGATGGCTACACCTTC
TRBD1,.,TRBV27,TRBJ2-3,CASSTNRGRTDTQYF,TGTGCCAGCAGCACGAACAGGGGGCGCACAGATACGCAGTATTTT
TRBD2,.,TRBV18,TRBJ2-7,CASSPRGGLVHEQYF,TGTGCCAGCTCACCAAGAGGAGGACTAGTCCACGAGCAGTACTTC
.,.,TRBV5-4,TRBJ2-3,CASSLYGATQYF,TGTGCCAGCAGCTTGTATGGGGCTACGCAGTATTTT
TRBD1,.,TRBV9,TRBJ1-2,CASSFTGGRGYTF,TGTGCCAGCAGCTTTACAGGGGGTCGGGGCTACACCTTC
.,.,TRBV3-1/TRBV3-2,TRBJ2-4,CASSPILGVSKNIQYF,TGTGCCAGCAGCCCAATTCTCGGGGTTTCGAAAAACATTCAGTACTTC
.,.,TRBV5-1,TRBJ1-1,CASSPLGHENTEAFF,TGCGCCAGCAGCCCTTTGGGGCATGAGAACACTGAAGCTTTCTTT
.,.,TRBV5-5,TRBJ2-3,CASSLELSTDTQYF,TGTGCCAGCAGCTTGGAACTCAGCACAGATACGCAGTATTTT
.,.,TRBV30,TRBJ2-1,CAWSVLLGGEQFF,TGTGCCTGGAGCGTCCTCCTCGGTGGTGAGCAGTTCTTC
.,.,TRBV18,TRBJ1-2,CASSPEGWNYGYTF,TGTGCCAGCTCACCAGAGGGTTGGAACTATGGCTACACCTTC
TRBD2,.,TRBV7-6,TRBJ2-5,CASSIPGTTQETQYF,TGTGCCAGCAGCATCCCCGGGACTACTCAAGAGACCCAGTACTTC
.,.,TRBV10-3,TRBJ1-1,CAISESIGGGAEAFF,TGTGCCATCAGTGAGTCGATAGGGGGTGGCGCTGAAGCTTTCTTT
.,once,TRBV7-2,TRBJ2-1,CASSLVAGAVYNEQFF,TGTGCCAGCAGCTTAGTGGCGGGGGCGGTCTACAATGAGCAGTTCTTC
.,once,TRBV12-3/TRBV12-4,TRBJ2-7,CASSQEYEQYF,TGTGCCAGCAGCCAAGAGTACGAGCAGTACTTC
.,few,TRBV2,TRBJ2-7,CASDIKAPGRPKSYEQYF,TGTGCCAGCGACATAAAGGCCCCCGGGAGACCCAAGTCCTACGAGCAGTACTTC
.,.,TRBV7-8,TRBJ2-2,CASHGGGKAGELFF,TGTGCCAGCCACGGAGGCGGGAAAGCCGGGGAGCTGTTTTTT
TRBD1,.,TRBV2,TRBJ1-1,CASSELRGHKAFF,TGTGCCAGCAGTGAATTAAGGGGGCATAAAGCTTTCTTT
.,.,TRBV6-5,TRBJ1-6,CASDFRSSYNSPLHF,TGTGCCAGCGACTTTAGGAGCTCCTATAATTCACCCCTCCACTTT
.,few,TRBV12-3/TRBV12-4,TRBJ2-2,CASSLHTGELFF,TGTGCCAGCAGCCTTCACACCGGGGAGCTGTTTTTT
.,.,TRBV9,TRBJ2-1,CASRGVGQFF,TGTGCCAGCAGAGGGGTTGGGCAGTTCTTC
TRBD2,once,TRBV3-1/TRBV3-2,TRBJ2-5,CASSRLEGLGETQYF,TGTGCCAGCAGCCGACTGGAGGGACTAGGGGAGACCCAGTACTTC
.,few,TRBV18,TRBJ1-5,CASSRETGQPQHF,TGTGCCAGCTCACGGGAGACGGGGCAGCCCCAGCATTTT
.,few,TRBV20-1,TRBJ2-2,CSTDTGELFF,TGCAGTACAGACACCGGGGAGCTGTTTTTT
TRBD1,.,TRBV5-1,TRBJ2-2,CASSTATGGYITGELFF,TGCGCCAGCAGCACAGCGACAGGGGGCTACATCACCGGGGAGCTGTTTTTT
TRBD1,.,TRBV7-8,TRBJ1-1,CASSPGTGGNFGFF,TGTGCCAGCAGCCCAGGGACAGGGGGCAATTTTGGTTTCTTT
.,.,TRBV7-9,TRBJ1-4,CASSLGGGNEKLFF,TGTGCCAGCAGCTTAGGAGGGGGTAATGAAAAACTGTTTTTT
.,.,TRBV7-6,TRBJ2-2,CASSPRTAGNTGELFF,TGTGCCAGCAGCCCAAGGACCGCGGGGAACACCGGGGAGCTGTTTTTT
TRBD2,.,TRBV18,TRBJ2-5,CASSPPRTGRGETQYF,TGTGCCAGCTCACCACCGCGAACCGGGAGGGGAGAGACCCAGTACTTC
TRBD2,.,TRBV19,TRBJ2-3,CASSFSGRGADTQYF,TGTGCCAGTAGTTTTAGCGGGAGAGGGGCAGATACGCAGTATTTT
.,once,TRBV24-1,TRBJ1-5,CATSDSAGTRNQPQHF,TGTGCCACCAGTGATTCGGCAGGGACTCGCAATCAGCCCCAGCATTTT